This T cell receptor (beta chain) was recovered during a study of blood T cell repertoires in COVID-19. Overall study: Specimens from acute and convalescent COVID-19 originated in the United States, Italy and Spain.

Sequenced by immunoSEQ multiplex PCR; TCRdb stores in-frame clones only, minus some. The table records around 220,000 clones, about nine tenths of them present only once. This CDR3 is 19 amino acids long. A single count supports this clone. The specimen was PBMCs or T cells enriched from blood (not recorded which). The TCR comes from a young woman who had recovered from COVID-19. This sequence joins TRBV12-2 and TRBJ2-7; the table's D gene call, TRBD2, was not cross checked with the DNA. TRBV12-2 has pseudogene status. DNA of the CDR3: TGTGCAAGTCGCTGTGGGCTGGGGGGGCCTACTAGCGGGTCCTACGAGCAGTACTTC. Protein product: CASRCGLGGPTSGSYEQYF.